This paragraph reports one TCR beta chain. Its target is unknown. The table came from immunoSEQ multiplex PCR; TCRdb's copy has only in-frame clones and leaves some out. The sample has roughly 300,000 clones, about 88% seen once. Trimming took off 7 bases at V and 3 bases at J, with 13 bases between the two ends. CDR1 and CDR2 (germline): GTSNPN, SVGIG (reference sequence). This CDR3 is built from 13 residues. Sample treatment: 19 received Ad26.COV2.S at low or high dose, single or two shots; about five received placebo; per-sample allocation not given. Each sample was drawn 63 days after the first injection (of vaccine or placebo). This specimen comes from a study of Ad26.COV2.S vaccination and SARS-CoV-2 variants. Overall study findings and caveats: Comparability of non-spike TCR breadth was observed across vaccine and placebo recipients. Quantification of TCR breadth and depth may have yielded underestimates of total T cell responses.

The sequence was collected from a person between 18 and 65 years old who received the Ad26.COV2.S COVID-19 vaccine or a placebo. The sample here was peripheral blood, taken in a trial of Ad26.COV2.S vaccine versus placebo. V is TRBV30 and J is TRBJ2-1; D is perhaps TRBD2 (6 bases). CDR3 DNA sequence: TGTGCCTTGCAAGCGGGCGACTACAATGAGCAGTTCTTC. It codes for CALQAGDYNEQFF. Drawing the rest from reference TRBV30 and TRBJ2-1, the complete variable domain is SQTIHQWPATLVQPVGSPLSLECTVEGTSNPNLYWYRQAAGRGLQLLFYSVGIGQISSEVPQNLSASRPQDRQFILSSKKLLLSDSGFYLCALQAGDYNEQFFGPGTRLTVL.